This T cell receptor (beta chain) was sequenced during a study of T cell responses to AZD1222 COVID-19 vaccine. In the case of this clone: Its antigen is currently unknown.

Some clones are missing from TCRdb's copy, which holds only in-frame ones; the method was immunoSEQ multiplex PCR. The sample holds about 81,000 clones, 70% to 90% seen once. General study results and limits: Repertoire sampling happened only post peak T cell response. Vaccine-associated CD4 TCRs spanned spike, dominant at 160-218 and 743-854. The donors showed a predominance of white British ancestry and of females, with possible underestimation of clonal diversity.

V was pared by 3 bases and J by 7 bases, with 8 bases of the junction left unmatched. CDR3 size: 14 residues. Germline CDR1 is SQVTM and CDR2 is ANQGSEA. The TCR originated in an adult who received the AZD1222 COVID-19 vaccine. The chain couples TRBV29-1 to TRBJ1-2; the match to TRBD1 covers 10 bases. The starting material was peripheral blood, obtained 28 days after the second AZD1222 dose. As DNA, the CDR3 is TGCAGCGTTGATCAGACCTGGACAGGGGGTGGCTACACCTTC. The encoded protein is CSVDQTWTGGGYTF.